A selection of T cell receptor beta chains follows, all from one sample in a study of CD8+ T cells in alopecia areata. Only in-frame clones appear in the TCRdb table, and some are missing; sequencing was by immunoSEQ multiplex PCR. The repertoire consists of roughly 150,000 clones, with roughly 62% occurring once and the leading ten covering under 8%. Sample: CD4+ T cells sorted from blood, taken at week 0. The receptors originated from a human donor with alopecia areata. Each CDR3 is given without its conserved first and last residue.

cdr3_aa cdr3_length j_call v_call
ASSPQESQPQH 11 TRBJ1-5 TRBV6-5
ASSNKDRVNTGELF 14 TRBJ2-2 TRBV21-1
SVMGHTDTQY 10 TRBJ2-3 TRBV29-1
ASSQGDTHRSGANVLT 16 TRBJ2-6 TRBV4-3
ASRPGVLNTEAF 12 TRBJ1-1 TRBV6-5
ASSYDYRETQY 11 TRBJ2-5 TRBV6-6
ASSQEWNTGYGYT 13 TRBJ1-2 TRBV4-3
ASSVSPAGEQF 11 TRBJ2-1 TRBV9
ASSFNRAPDSPLH 13 TRBJ1-6 TRBV27
ASLPDTSNTGELF 13 TRBJ2-2 TRBV5-1
ASSPPQGGGYT 11 TRBJ1-2 TRBV27
SALGRYAETQY 11 TRBJ2-5 TRBV29-1
ASSQEGQPGNTIY 13 TRBJ1-3 TRBV4-3
ASSSGGSSYNSPLH 14 TRBJ1-6 TRBV5-1
ASSQRLPWSGGDEQF 15 TRBJ2-1 TRBV4-2
ASSTDRDYNSPLH 13 TRBJ1-6 TRBV19
ASSQSDRDANVLT 13 TRBJ2-6 TRBV4-3
ASSLDQGGSTNEKLF 15 TRBJ1-4 TRBV5-1
SVVGQGGYGYT 11 TRBJ1-2 TRBV29-1
ASSEYGRGTEAF 12 TRBJ1-1 TRBV25-1
ASSSPGDYGYT 11 TRBJ1-2 TRBV6-5
AWEDRTNTEAF 11 TRBJ1-1 TRBV30
SGVTGSYEQY 10 TRBJ2-7 TRBV29-1
AISDDRGHNSPLH 13 TRBJ1-6 TRBV10-3
AISIGASSYEQY 12 TRBJ2-7 TRBV10-3
ASSQDRSYGYT 11 TRBJ1-2 TRBV14
ASSLDIKAGRSNEQF 15 TRBJ2-1 TRBV11-2
ASSFPGSYEQY 11 TRBJ2-7 TRBV5-1
AWSLGDEQY 9 TRBJ2-7 TRBV30
ASSFLTGRADGYT 13 TRBJ1-2 TRBV5-6
ASSFGSGVGRETQY 14 TRBJ2-5 TRBV7-2
ASRSRTGGFSYEQY 14 TRBJ2-7 TRBV5-1
ASSRALRGDPRDTQY 15 TRBJ2-3 TRBV7-6